Below, 9 T cell receptor beta chains from the same sample are listed, as sequenced in a study of metastatic and nonmetastatic thyroid tumors. No patient received treatment before thyroid surgery. TCRdb re-called clones via MiXCR from the PCR reads. The sample records 20,000 to 25,000 clones, around 16% being singletons. The source material was blood. The origin of the receptors is a female donor with papillary thyroid cancer or a benign thyroid nodule (not recorded which). Some clones in this sample may be carry-over from other donors' samples.

This clone was detected many times. The chain is built from TRBV12-3 or TRBV12-4 and TRBJ2-1; 7 bases line up with TRBD2. The junction had 9 bases not matched to a gene; V was cut back by 2 bases and J by 5 bases. This CDR3 comprises 16 residues. The CDR3 reads CASSLSFGRSNNEQFF. For the CDR3, the DNA is TGTGCCAGCAGTTTATCTTTCGGGAGGTCTAACAATGAGCAGTTCTTC.

This clone was observed many times. The chain carries TRBV9 and TRBJ2-6; the D gene is possibly TRBD1 (6 bases). Germline values: CDR1 SGDLS, CDR2 YYNGEE. The ends were cut back, 4 bases at V and 0 bases at J, with 11 bases in the middle. This CDR3 spans 16 amino acids. Here the CDR3 reads CASSLTGNSGANVLTF. DNA for the CDR3: TGTGCCAGCAGCCTAACAGGGAACTCTGGGGCCAACGTCCTGACTTTC. Together with reference TRBV9 and TRBJ2-6, the CDR3 gives the full variable domain: DSGVTQTPKHLITATGQRVTLRCSPRSGDLSVYWYQQSLDQGLQFLIQYYNGEERAKGNILERFSAQQFPDLHSELNLSSLELGDSALYFCASSLTGNSGANVLTFGAGSRLTVL.

This chain links TRBV7-2 with TRBJ1-4; perhaps TRBD1 as D (5 bases). The CDR3 has 15 amino acids. V lost 2 bases and J 7 bases, leaving 14 bases between the germline ends. Germline V gene data show CDR1 as SGHTA and CDR2 as FQGNSA. CDR3 sequence: CASSLRGDSAEKLFF. In DNA form, the CDR3 reads TGTGCCAGCAGCTTAAGGGGAGACAGTGCTGAAAAACTGTTTTTT. The full variable domain, with the rest looked up from reference TRBV7-2 and TRBJ1-4, is GAGVSQSPSNKVTEKGKDVELRCDPISGHTALYWYRQSLGQGLEFLIYFQGNSAPDKSGLPSDRFSAERTGGSVSTLTIQRTQQEDSAVYLCASSLRGDSAEKLFFGSGTQLSVL.

In this sample, this clone is medium-sized. V is TRBV6-1 and J is TRBJ2-7; D remains unclear. The germline V and J ends were trimmed by 1 base and 2 bases, with 12 bases remaining between them. This CDR3 has 15 amino acids. Per germline, CDR1 MNHNS and CDR2 SASEGT. The CDR3 loop is CASSEGSAETYEQYF. Here the CDR3 DNA reads TGTGCCAGCAGTGAAGGTTCAGCCGAAACCTACGAGCAGTACTTC.

The chain carries TRBV30 and TRBJ1-1; D possibly corresponds to TRBD1 (5 bases). V was clipped by 0 bases and J by 2 bases, with 10 bases between them. The germline CDR1 and CDR2 sequences are GTSNPN and SVGIG (reference sequence). The CDR3 runs 14 residues. This CDR3 is CAWSVRGVNTEAFF. The CDR3 DNA follows: TGTGCCTGGAGTGTACGAGGGGTTAACACTGAAGCTTTCTTT.

In this sample, this clone is medium-sized. This rearrangement joins TRBV28 to TRBJ1-5, with a weak D call TRBD1 (5 bases). The CDR3 extends over 15 amino acids. Germline values: CDR1 MDHEN, CDR2 SYDVKM. Between the trimmed V and J ends, which lost 3 bases and 2 bases, there was a span of 11 bases. This CDR3 is CASSFSRGGNQPQHF. The CDR3 DNA is TGTGCCAGCAGTTTCAGTCGGGGGGGCAATCAGCCCCAGCATTTT. The full variable domain, with the rest looked up from reference TRBV28 and TRBJ1-5, is DVKVTQSSRYLVKRTGEKVFLECVQDMDHENMFWYRQDPGLGLRLIYFSYDVKMKEKGDIPEGYSVSREKKERFSLILESASTNQTSMYLCASSFSRGGNQPQHFGDGTRLSIL.

The chain joins TRBV4-3 to TRBJ2-2, with 7 bases lining up with TRBD1. This CDR3 is 16 amino acids long. Trimming took 0 bases from V and 3 from J; bases not matched to a gene: 4. Looked up from germline, CDR1 is LGHNA and CDR2 is YSLEER. The CDR3 coding sequence is TGCGCCAGCAGCCAAGAAGGGACAGTCGACACCGGGGAGCTGTTTTTT. Translation gives CASSQEGTVDTGELFF.

The rearrangement joins TRBV20-1 to TRBJ2-1; 9 bases align to TRBD1. CDR3 length: 11 residues. CDR1 is DFQATT and CDR2 is SNEGSKA in the germline V gene (reference sequence). The J segment lost 16 bases and the V segment lost 1 base, leaving 5 bases of the junction unmatched. This chain's CDR3 is CSARGTGVPFF. DNA of the CDR3: TGCAGTGCTAGAGGGACAGGGGTACCTTTCTTC.

Concerning this clone itself: Germline and junction disagree at one end, which may indicate a read error. The CDR3 region has the DNA TGCAGCGTTGAGCAGGGATCCTATGTCTACACCTTC. Protein: CSVEQGSYVYTF. The chain is built from TRBV29-1 and TRBJ1-2; a possible D gene is TRBD1 (5 bases). CDR3 length equals 12 residues. Germline loops: CDR1 SQVTM, CDR2 ANQGSEA.